Below, one T cell receptor beta chain is given with its context. The table lists this clonotype with a few counts. The antigen it recognizes is unknown. No base quality values were provided; no much bigger clone lies one nucleotide off. This record belongs to a study of response to subunit inactivated influenza vaccine (dated by TCRdb to the late 2010s). With regard to the full study: Deep quantitative T cell receptor repertoire profiling was used in the study to track responses to a trivalent subunit inactivated influenza vaccine.

The method behind the library was RT-PCR. Instrument used: Illumina HiSeq 2500. TCRdb reanalyzed the raw reads on its own, using fastp at Q25 for trimming and MiXCR for clone calling, and kept in-frame beta chains. Every entry covers one CDR3 protein and lists the most common genes and DNA from its rows. In all, the sample holds around 540,000 distinct CDR3 sequences, and 12% of those were seen once. The top ten constitute about 9.4% of the sample. CDR1 and CDR2 are read off the germline V gene as SGHVS and FQNEAQ. V loses 5 bases of germline sequence and J loses 0 bases, and the interval between the two ends is 15 bases. The CDR3 holds 16 amino acids from the cysteine to the phenylalanine. CDR3 DNA only is kept here, 48 bases in frame from base 1. The study at large found these results: According to the authors, only a limited number of new T cells may be recruited by each seasonal influenza vaccination.

Sample: PBMCs from blood, taken on the day of vaccination. The sequence links TRBV7-8 to TRBJ2-3, with TRBD2 perhaps the D gene, on 5 matching bases. This receptor was identified in a man aged 50 to 59 who received an inactivated influenza vaccine. Donor details come from another sample of the same person, matched by shared clones. This receptor has the CDR3 CASSTRRVGSTDTQYF. The nucleotide sequence reads as follows: TGTGCCAGCAGCACCAGGCGGGTAGGGAGCACAGATACGCAGTATTTT.